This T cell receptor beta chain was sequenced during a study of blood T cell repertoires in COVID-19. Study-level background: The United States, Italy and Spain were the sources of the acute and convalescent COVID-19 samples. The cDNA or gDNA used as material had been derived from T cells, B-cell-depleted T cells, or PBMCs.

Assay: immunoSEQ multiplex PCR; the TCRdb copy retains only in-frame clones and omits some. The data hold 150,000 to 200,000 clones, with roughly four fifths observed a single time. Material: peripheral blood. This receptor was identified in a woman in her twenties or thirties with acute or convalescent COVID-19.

Here the CDR3 reads CASTSGPKNTEAFF. The DNA for the CDR3 is TGTGCCAGCACCTCGGGTCCCAAGAACACTGAAGCTTTCTTT. The chain has TRBV7-2 and TRBJ1-1; D is ambiguous. Germline V gene data show CDR1 as SGHTA and CDR2 as FQGNSA. The CDR3 loop spans 14 amino acids. V shed 7 bases and J shed 1 base, with 13 bases lying between them.